This TCR beta chain was sequenced for a study of response to subunit inactivated influenza vaccine. As for this clonotype: Its antigen is currently unknown.

MiXCR, run by TCRdb on the RT-PCR reads, gives a single entry per CDR3 protein. The table includes hundreds of thousands of distinct CDR3 sequences, about 15% detected once. Germline V gene data show CDR1 as LGHNA and CDR2 as YNFKEQ. J was trimmed by 2 bases and V by 2 bases; bases with no gene match: 6. The CDR3 sequence is 16 residues long. Study-wide findings and caveats: With each seasonal influenza vaccination, the authors suggested, few new T cells are recruited.

The gene calls are TRBV4-2 and TRBJ2-3; TRBD2 matches 8 bases. The TCR sequence derives from a man over 45 who received an inactivated influenza vaccine. The sample here was PBMCs from blood, taken around two weeks before vaccination. CDR3 residues: CASSQTSGSHTDTQYF. CDR3 nucleotides: TGTGCCAGCAGCCAAACAAGCGGGAGCCACACAGATACGCAGTATTTT.